Each of the 15 T cell receptor beta chains below was sequenced from the same sample in a study of cytomegalovirus exposure and HLA in healthy donors. PCR used 60 Vbeta primers and 13 Jbeta primers. The data were produced by immunoSEQ multiplex PCR, yet TCRdb's version contains in-frame clones alone and is incomplete. The sample consists of some 180,000 clones, about four fifths of them appearing once. The sample taken for sequencing was PBMCs. The receptors were gathered from a male donor in good health and CMV-seronegative.

The rearrangement uses TRBV28 and TRBJ2-1, with D possibly being TRBD2 (7 bases). CDR3 size: 14 residues. V lost 5 bases, J lost 8 bases, and 16 bases lay in between. CDR1 is MDHEN and CDR2 is SYDVKM in the germline V gene. CDR3 sequence reads: CASSPSGEGDEQFF. The CDR3 DNA is TGTGCCAGCAGTCCCTCGGGGGAGGGGGATGAGCAGTTCTTC.

The genes are TRBV7-6 and TRBJ2-7, with 13 bases identical to TRBD2. The CDR3 contains 17 residues. V lost 3 bases and J lost 2; bases outside the gene matches: 7. Germline-derived CDR1 and CDR2 are SGHVS and FNYEAQ. The chain's CDR3 is CASSFGLAGDQTYEQYF. The DNA of the CDR3 is TGTGCCAGCAGCTTCGGACTAGCGGGAGATCAAACCTACGAGCAGTACTTC.

The chain recombines TRBV9 with TRBJ2-1; 14 nucleotides align to TRBD2. CDR3 length: 16 residues. Germline values: CDR1 SGDLS, CDR2 YYNGEE. The trim removed 2 bases at V and 2 bases at J, leaving 0 bases unmatched. CDR3 amino acids: CASSVTSGRAYNEQFF. The CDR3 DNA follows: TGTGCCAGCAGCGTGACTAGCGGGAGGGCCTACAATGAGCAGTTCTTC.

CDR3: CASSYGRTERGQGYTF. In DNA form, the CDR3 reads TGTGCCAGCAGTTACGGTCGGACAGAGAGGGGTCAGGGCTACACCTTC. The chain has TRBV6-5 and TRBJ1-2; maybe TRBD1 (6 bases). Germline V gene lookup returns CDR1 MNHEY and CDR2 SVGAGI. Between the trimmed V and J ends, which lost 2 bases and 8 bases, there was a span of 21 bases. The CDR3 runs to 16 residues.

This clone has just a few counts. This chain connects TRBV4-1 to TRBJ2-6; D gene uncertain. Germline CDR1 reads MGHRA; CDR2 reads YSYEKL. This CDR3 has 18 residues. V was clipped by 2 bases and J by 0 bases, with 14 bases between them. As DNA, the CDR3 is TGCGCCAGCAGCCAACCGTGGGCTGAGAACTCTGGGGCCAACGTCCTGACTTTC. Protein: CASSQPWAENSGANVLTF.

The rearrangement uses TRBV30 and TRBJ1-6; 10 bases map to TRBD1. The V gene end was trimmed by 0 bases and the J gene end by 8 bases; junction bases not matched to a gene: 4. Germline CDR1 GTSNPN, CDR2 SVGIG (reference sequence). The CDR3 has 15 residues. The CDR3 bases are TGTGCCTGGAGTGTCCTCGGGACAGGGGATTCACCCCTCCACTTT. The encoded protein is CAWSVLGTGDSPLHF. Full variable domain (remainder filled in from reference TRBV30 and TRBJ1-6): SQTIHQWPATLVQPVGSPLSLECTVEGTSNPNLYWYRQAAGRGLQLLFYSVGIGQISSEVPQNLSASRPQDRQFILSSKKLLLSDSGFYLCAWSVLGTGDSPLHFGNGTRLTVT.

This clone was detected a few times. This CDR3 is CASSLGTTRGEQFF. The CDR3 DNA is TGCGCCAGCAGCTTGGGCACCACCCGGGGAGAGCAGTTCTTC. The rearrangement uses TRBV5-1 and TRBJ2-1; D is perhaps TRBD2 (5 bases). V gave up 0 bases and J gave up 10 bases, with 14 bases separating them. Germline V gives CDR1 SGHRS, CDR2 YFSETQ. CDR3 length: 14 residues.

The rearrangement joins TRBV7-3 to TRBJ2-5, with 7 bases that match TRBD2. This CDR3 is built from 14 residues. The V gene's germline CDR1 is SGHTA and CDR2 FQGTGA. Unmatched junction bases numbered 10, after V lost 5 bases and J lost 7 bases. The CDR3 DNA sequence: TGTGCCAGCAGCCCCCGGGGGGAGTCCGGGACCCAGTACTTC. Its translation is CASSPRGESGTQYF.

J is TRBJ2-6 and V is TRBV6-5; D call uncertain. Germline CDR1 MNHEY, CDR2 SVGAGI. Trimming cost V 6 bases and J 0 bases, with 9 bases left between them. The CDR3 covers 15 residues. The CDR3, as DNA: TGTGCCAGCAGCCCCAGAAGCTCTGGGGCCAACGTCCTGACTTTC. This encodes CASSPRSSGANVLTF.

The chain is built from TRBV19 and TRBJ1-2; D is perhaps TRBD1 (6 bases). V was shortened by 6 bases and J by 7 bases, with 21 bases between the two germline ends. Germline CDR1 is LNHDA and CDR2 is SQIVND (reference sequence). CDR3 length equals 15 residues. CDR3 in amino acids: CASRLGFGRGFGYTF. CDR3 bases: TGTGCCAGTAGATTAGGCTTCGGCAGGGGTTTTGGCTACACCTTC.

This clone was recorded once. The rearrangement links TRBV6-1 to TRBJ2-1; possible D gene TRBD2, 5 bases. This CDR3 comprises 12 residues. The germline V gene encodes CDR1 MNHNS and CDR2 SASEGT. The V gene lost 6 bases and the J gene lost 9 bases, with 12 bases spanning the gap. The CDR3 DNA is TGTGCCAGCAGCCCCCTAGCTTTTGAGCAGTTCTTC. Amino acids: CASSPLAFEQFF.

The chain combines TRBV30 with TRBJ1-5, with 7 bases lining up with TRBD1. V was pared by 2 bases and J by 6 bases, with 4 bases of the junction left unmatched. The CDR3 is 13 residues long. CDR1 is GTSNPN, CDR2 SVGIG, per germline (reference sequence). This CDR3 is CAWSPRGSQPQHF. In nucleotides, the CDR3 is TGTGCCTGGAGTCCCAGGGGGAGTCAGCCCCAGCATTTT.

The rearrangement joins TRBV5-4 to TRBJ1-5; no definite D call. The CDR3 has 13 residues. Germline V gene lookup returns CDR1 SGHNT and CDR2 YYREEE (reference sequence). Trimming cost V 1 base and J 4 bases, with 6 bases left between them. The CDR3 DNA reads TGTGCCAGCAGCTTGTGGACTAATCAGCCCCAGCATTTT. It codes for CASSLWTNQPQHF.

The chain has TRBV5-4 and TRBJ2-1; TRBD2 is a possible D gene (7 bases). Trimming removed 0 bases at V and 8 bases at J, with 12 bases between. CDR3 length equals 14 residues. Germline V gene data show CDR1 as SGHNT and CDR2 as YYREEE (reference sequence). DNA for the CDR3: TGTGCCAGCAGCTTGGCCGTAGGGGGGGATGAGCAGTTCTTC. As protein: CASSLAVGGDEQFF.

This chain links TRBV18 with TRBJ2-7; 11 bases fit TRBD2. Losses at the gene ends were 4 bases for V and 4 bases for J; bases not matched to a gene: 6. Per germline, CDR1 KGHSH and CDR2 LQKENI. The length of the CDR3 is 15 residues. The CDR3 DNA reads as TGTGCCAGCTCACGGCTGACTAGCGGGGCGTACGAGCAGTACTTC. This gives the protein CASSRLTSGAYEQYF.